This TCR beta chain was sequenced for a study of T cell changes during pregnancy in multiple sclerosis. In this sample, this clone turned up once. The CDR3 spans 15 residues. Germline V gives CDR1 SQVTM, CDR2 ANQGSEA. Trimming took off 2 bases at V and 0 bases at J, with 11 bases between the two ends. Sequenced by immunoSEQ multiplex PCR; TCRdb stores in-frame clones only, minus some. The table shows 60,000 to 95,000 clones, with around nine tenths occurring only once. The chain recombines TRBV29-1 with TRBJ2-1; weak D call: TRBD2 (6 bases). The receptor was isolated from a female donor with multiple sclerosis, enrolled in a pregnancy study. The input for sequencing was CD4+ T cells from peripheral blood mononuclear cells, taken before pregnancy. The CDR3 reads CSVEWLARSYNEQFF. CDR3 sequence (DNA): TGCAGCGTTGAATGGCTAGCGCGCTCCTACAATGAGCAGTTCTTC.